The 14 T cell receptor beta chains given below trace back to one sample, sequenced in a study of T-cell memory formation after mild COVID-19. TCRdb itself ran the 5' RACE reads through MiXCR, one entry per CDR3 protein. The sample has roughly 130,000 distinct CDR3 sequences, roughly 6% seen once. Sequences were obtained from PBMCs or a T cell subset sorted from them (not recorded which). All receptors derive from an adult woman who had mild COVID-19 (a few samples of this study predate the infection). Cell type and time point are not known.

The J gene is TRBJ2-1, the V gene TRBV3-1; 10 positions match TRBD2. The germline V gene encodes CDR1 LGHDT and CDR2 YNNKEL (reference sequence). V was pared by 3 bases and J by 7 bases, with 6 bases of the junction left unmatched. CDR3 length: 15 residues. As DNA, the CDR3 is TGTGCCAGCAGCCACCCGGGACTAGCGAGTAATGAGCAGTTCTTC. Protein sequence: CASSHPGLASNEQFF.

This clonotype has at least ten counts. CDR3 nucleotides: TGTGCCAGTTCGGGGCGGACAGTTCCATACGAGCAGTACTTC. Its protein is CASSGRTVPYEQYF. V and J are TRBV27 and TRBJ2-7; the D gene is possibly TRBD1 (6 bases). The CDR3 length is 14 residues. Trimming took off 9 bases at V and 4 bases at J, with 19 bases between the two ends. Germline CDR1 and CDR2: MNHEY and SMNVEV (reference sequence).

This clonotype was recorded at least ten times. This chain uses TRBV5-1 with TRBJ1-2; D is unresolved. The CDR3 covers 15 residues. The germline V gene encodes CDR1 SGHRS and CDR2 YFSETQ. Trimming stripped 7 bases from V and 0 bases from J, with 16 bases between. The CDR3 region has the DNA TGCGCCAGCCGAAGAAGCTCAGAGGCTAACTATGGCTACACCTTC. Protein product: CASRRSSEANYGYTF.

The rearrangement uses TRBV19 and TRBJ2-2; D possibly matches TRBD1 or TRBD2 (5 bases each). This CDR3 region has 14 residues. Germline assignment: CDR1 LNHDA and CDR2 SQIVND (reference sequence). The V end lost 7 bases, the J end lost 7 bases, and 16 bases lay between the germline ends. The CDR3 DNA sequence: TGTGCCAGTAAGGGCTGGGACCGGGTCGGGGAGCTGTTTTTT. Its translation: CASKGWDRVGELFF.

This clonotype was found a few times. This rearrangement joins TRBV7-2 to TRBJ2-5; 7 bases map to TRBD2. The CDR3 has 16 amino acids. The V gene end was trimmed by 1 base and the J gene end by 4 bases; junction bases not matched to a gene: 9. Germline CDR1 and CDR2: SGHTA and FQGNSA. CDR3 loop: CASSLGLAGTRETQYF. The CDR3 DNA sequence: TGTGCCAGCAGCTTAGGGTTAGCGGGTACAAGAGAGACCCAGTACTTC. Filled out from reference TRBV7-2 and TRBJ2-5, the complete variable domain reads GAGVSQSPSNKVTEKGKDVELRCDPISGHTALYWYRQSLGQGLEFLIYFQGNSAPDKSGLPSDRFSAERTGGSVSTLTIQRTQQEDSAVYLCASSLGLAGTRETQYFGPGTRLLVL.

This clonotype has a count of ten or more. V is TRBV29-1 and J is TRBJ1-1; D unclear. Germline V gene sequence: CDR1 SQVTM, CDR2 ANQGSEA. CDR3 length: 15 residues. The V gene lost 0 bases and the J gene lost 0 bases, with 11 bases spanning the gap. In DNA, the CDR3 is TGCAGCGTTGAAGATCCTGGACGGATGAACACTGAAGCTTTCTTT. Its protein is CSVEDPGRMNTEAFF. Together with reference TRBV29-1 and TRBJ1-1, the CDR3 gives the full variable domain: SAVISQKPSRDICQRGTSLTIQCQVDSQVTMMFWYRQQPGQSLTLIATANQGSEATYESGFVIDKFPISRPNLTFSTLTVSNMSPEDSSIYLCSVEDPGRMNTEAFFGQGTRLTVV.

This clonotype appeared a few times. This chain links TRBV12-3 or TRBV12-4 with TRBJ2-3; TRBD2 is a possible D gene (5 bases). The ends were cut back, 7 bases at V and 2 bases at J, with 13 bases in the middle. CDR3 length equals 14 residues. The CDR3 loop reads CASTRRLVTDTQYF. The CDR3 nucleotides are TGTGCCAGCACCCGGAGGCTAGTCACAGATACGCAGTATTTT.

The genes are TRBV12-3 or TRBV12-4 and TRBJ1-6; D gene unclear. V was pared by 2 bases and J by 4 bases, with 6 bases between. The CDR3 covers 14 residues. The CDR3 region has the DNA TGTGCCAGCAGTTTACAGGAGTATAATTCACCCCTCCACTTT. Its translation is CASSLQEYNSPLHF.

This clonotype has ten or more counts. This chain joins TRBV2 and TRBJ2-7, with D hard to call. The CDR3 has 12 residues. V was pared by 6 bases and J by 4 bases, with 10 bases between. From germline, CDR1 is SNHLY and CDR2 FYNNEI. DNA for the CDR3: TGTGCCAGCAGGGGCGAGACATACGAGCAGTACTTC. Translation gives CASRGETYEQYF. Based on the CDR3 plus reference TRBV2 and TRBJ2-7, the full variable domain is EPEVTQTPSHQVTQMGQEVILRCVPISNHLYFYWYRQILGQKVEFLVSFYNNEISEKSEIFDDQFSVERPDGSNFTLKIRSTKLEDSAMYFCASRGETYEQYFGPGTRLTVT.

This clonotype is deemed medium-sized. The V and J genes are TRBV7-8 and TRBJ2-1, with 8 bases matching TRBD1. CDR3 size: 15 residues. The ends lost 6 bases at V and 6 bases at J; junction bases unmatched: 10. Germline CDR1 reads SGHVS; CDR2 reads FQNEAQ. CDR3: CASRTRQGLGNEQFF. Here the CDR3 DNA reads TGTGCCAGCAGAACCCGACAGGGGCTTGGCAATGAGCAGTTCTTC.

This chain connects TRBV6-1 to TRBJ2-7; 11 bases line up with TRBD2. There are 14 residues in the CDR3. Trimming removed 10 bases from V and 2 bases from J; junction bases left unmatched: 7. CDR1 and CDR2 (germline): MNHNS, SASEGT. The CDR3 region has the DNA TGTGCCATCAGACTAGCGGGGTCGACCTACGAGCAGTACTTC. Translated, it gives CAIRLAGSTYEQYF.

The chain has TRBV2 and TRBJ1-2; unclear D gene. CDR1 is SNHLY and CDR2 is FYNNEI in the germline V gene. The CDR3 is 13 residues long. V was shortened by 4 bases and J by 6 bases, with 12 bases between the two germline ends. CDR3 amino acids: CASSVTELDGYTF. CDR3 nucleotide sequence: TGTGCCAGCAGTGTAACGGAACTAGATGGCTACACCTTC.

The chain uses TRBV12-5 and TRBJ2-1; TRBD2 agrees at 12 bases. Germline V gene lookup returns CDR1 LGHNT and CDR2 FRNRAP. There are 14 residues in the CDR3. V was pared by 5 bases and J by 9 bases, with 5 bases of the junction left unmatched. In DNA form, the CDR3 reads TGTGCTAGTGGTGTGGGACTAGCGGGTTTTGAGCAGTTCTTC. Protein product: CASGVGLAGFEQFF. Filled out from reference TRBV12-5 and TRBJ2-1, the complete variable domain reads DARVTQTPRHKVTEMGQEVTMRCQPILGHNTVFWYRQTMMQGLELLAYFRNRAPLDDSGMPKDRFSAEMPDATLATLKIQPSEPRDSAVYFCASGVGLAGFEQFFGPGTRLTVL.

This sequence joins TRBV11-3 and TRBJ1-1, with D maybe TRBD1 (6 bases). CDR1 and CDR2 (germline): SGHNT, YENEEA. CDR3 size: 13 residues. V shed 5 bases and J shed 5 bases, with 12 bases lying between them. The CDR3 DNA sequence: TGTGCCAGCAGCCGGGGGGCAGGGACTGAAGCTTTCTTT. Protein product: CASSRGAGTEAFF.